This TCR beta chain stems from a study of identifying expanded T cells in peripheral blood. Study observations and caveats: Approximately two-week clone count variance significantly increased as total template count grew. Technical replicates showed around 1.1 changed clones; two weeks roughly 18; four weeks 19.

The germline CDR1 and CDR2 sequences are SNHLY and FYNNEI. This CDR3 region has 16 residues. The V end was cut by 0 bases, the J end by 6 bases, with 17 bases between. No infections or other immune events were documented during collection. Here immunoSEQ multiplex PCR was the method, and the copy in TCRdb shows in-frame clones only, minus some. Among some 77,000 clones listed, 88% were seen once. Of note for this clone: The antigen remains unidentified.

This TCR was recovered from a person aged 18 to 75 in good health. The sequenced sample was blood. The chain employs TRBV2 and TRBJ1-2, with TRBD1 as a possible D gene (6 bases). CDR3 residues: CASSEALRGRGHGYTF. Written as DNA, the CDR3 is TGTGCCAGCAGTGAAGCGCTTCGGGGCAGGGGCCATGGCTACACCTTC.